These T cell receptor beta chains were read from a single sample in a study of CD8+CD57+ T cells in acquired aplastic anemia. TCRdb analysed the reads with MiXCR anew, one entry per CDR3 protein. The sample shows 160,000 or so distinct CDR3 sequences, 45% to 55% of them seen only once. Specimen: sorted CD4+, CD8+, or CD8+CD57+ T cells (not recorded which) from PBMCs. Receptor source: a human donor with aplastic anemia. Each CDR3 is given with its conserved first and last residue. The D gene is left open where the match is weak. Clone size is given for some rows only: seen once, a few or many times, or a class if the clone is expanded.

length: 15
J: TRBJ1-5
V: TRBV3-1
size: -
D: -
DNA: TGTGCCAGCAGCCAAGAGTTTTATGAAGATCAGCCCCAGCATTTT
CDR3: CASSQEFYEDQPQHF

length: 14
J: TRBJ1-6
V: TRBV10-3
size: -
D: -
DNA: TGTGCCATCAGTGCTCCGGACGATAATTCACCCCTCCACTTT
CDR3: CAISAPDDNSPLHF

length: 13
J: TRBJ1-3
V: TRBV6-1
size: -
D: -
DNA: TGTGCCAGCAGTGAAGCCCAGGGAAACACCATATATTTT
CDR3: CASSEAQGNTIYF

length: 11
J: TRBJ2-5
V: TRBV29-1
size: many
D: -
DNA: TGCAGCGTTGGAGGGCAAGAGACCCAGTACTTC
CDR3: CSVGGQETQYF

length: 14
J: TRBJ2-3
V: TRBV9
size: -
D: -
DNA: TGTGCCAGCAGCGGAACCGGGACTCAAAACCCCCGGTATTTT
CDR3: CASSGTGTQNPRYF

length: 14
J: TRBJ2-6
V: TRBV29-1
size: many
D: -
DNA: TGCAGCGTTTCTGGGGGGCCTGGGGCCAACGTCCTGACTTTC
CDR3: CSVSGGPGANVLTF

length: 14
J: TRBJ2-2
V: TRBV12-5
size: few
D: -
DNA: TGTGCTCCTGGGGGGGCGAGGTACACCGGGGAGCTGTTTTTT
CDR3: CAPGGARYTGELFF

length: 16
J: TRBJ2-7
V: TRBV10-2
size: many
D: -
DNA: TGCGCCAGCAGGACCTCGTTTATGCAAACCTCCTACGAGCAGTACTTC
CDR3: CASRTSFMQTSYEQYF

length: 14
J: TRBJ1-2
V: TRBV6-5
size: many
D: TRBD1
DNA: TGTGCCAGCAGTTACCAGGGGGCTTTCTATGGCTACACCTTC
CDR3: CASSYQGAFYGYTF

length: 11
J: TRBJ1-1
V: TRBV29-1
size: -
D: -
DNA: TGCAGTTTGGCACAAAACACTGAAGCTTTCTTT
CDR3: CSLAQNTEAFF

length: 11
J: TRBJ2-5
V: TRBV2
size: many
D: -
DNA: TGTGCCAGCCTAGACCGACAGACCCAGTACTTC
CDR3: CASLDRQTQYF

length: 13
J: TRBJ1-6
V: TRBV11-3
size: many
D: -
DNA: TGTGCCAGCAGCTTACAAGGGGATTCACCCCTCCACTTT
CDR3: CASSLQGDSPLHF

length: 17
J: TRBJ2-1
V: TRBV7-5
size: -
D: -
DNA: -
CDR3: CISVPAASLAVQETQYF

length: 16
J: TRBJ2-1
V: TRBV24-1
size: few
D: TRBD1
DNA: TGTGCCACCAGTGACAGGGGACAGGGGATATACAATGAGCAGTTCTTC
CDR3: CATSDRGQGIYNEQFF

length: 16
J: TRBJ2-2
V: TRBV12-3/TRBV12-4
size: -
D: TRBD1
DNA: TGTGCCAGCAGCTATAAACGGACAGGGGTCGGCGGGGAGCTGTTTTTT
CDR3: CASSYKRTGVGGELFF

length: 13
J: TRBJ2-7
V: TRBV20-1
size: -
D: -
DNA: TGCAGTGCTAGAGCCCCGACGGGATTCGAGCAGTACTTC
CDR3: CSARAPTGFEQYF

length: 15
J: TRBJ2-1
V: TRBV11-2
size: -
D: TRBD2
DNA: TGTGCCAGCAGCTTAGTCCCAGCGGGGTTGAATGAGCAGTTCTTC
CDR3: CASSLVPAGLNEQFF

length: 14
J: TRBJ1-2
V: TRBV10-3
size: -
D: TRBD1
DNA: TGTGCCATCAGTGGGACAGGGGCTTTGTATGGCTACACCTTC
CDR3: CAISGTGALYGYTF

length: 17
J: TRBJ2-2
V: TRBV19
size: many
D: TRBD1
DNA: TGTGCCAGTAGTATGTCATTTGGACAGGGGGTCACCGGGGAGCTGTTTTTT
CDR3: CASSMSFGQGVTGELFF

length: 14
J: TRBJ1-1
V: TRBV19
size: -
D: TRBD1
DNA: TGTGCCAGTAGTCAATGGACAGGGTTCACTGAAGCTTTCTTT
CDR3: CASSQWTGFTEAFF

length: 13
J: TRBJ2-7
V: TRBV3-1
size: -
D: -
DNA: TGTGCCAGCAGCCGGGGCACAAACTACAAGCAGTACTTC
CDR3: CASSRGTNYKQYF

length: 12
J: TRBJ2-2
V: TRBV10-3
size: -
D: -
DNA: TGTGCCATCACGAGGGACACCGGGGAGCTGTTTTTT
CDR3: CAITRDTGELFF

length: 13
J: TRBJ1-6
V: TRBV5-1
size: few
D: -
DNA: TGCGCCAGCAGCCCACCAGATAGCGAATCCCTCCACTTT
CDR3: CASSPPDSESLHF

length: 13
J: TRBJ2-5
V: TRBV7-9
size: many
D: -
DNA: TGTGCCAGCAGCTCGCGGGATCCGGGGACCCAGTACTTC
CDR3: CASSSRDPGTQYF

length: 12
J: TRBJ1-2
V: TRBV5-6
size: -
D: -
DNA: TGTGCCAGCAGCATAGGGGGGCTAGGCTACACCTTC
CDR3: CASSIGGLGYTF

length: 15
J: TRBJ1-6
V: TRBV16
size: -
D: -
DNA: TGTGCCAGCAGCCAAGCGTTGGGGGGTAATTCACCCCTCCACTTT
CDR3: CASSQALGGNSPLHF

length: 13
J: TRBJ2-5
V: TRBV29-1
size: -
D: -
DNA: TGCAGCGCCCTCGAAAGTATCAATCAGCCCCAGTACTTC
CDR3: CSALESINQPQYF